Below are 16 T cell receptor beta chains sequenced from a single sample in a study of cytomegalovirus exposure and HLA in healthy donors (dated by TCRdb to 2017 to 2019). The protocol used for the library was the immunoSEQ multiplex PCR assay. A mixture of 60 forward primers for TCR Vbeta segments and 13 reverse primers for TCR Jbeta segments was used in the multiplex PCR. The clones in this table, taken by TCRdb from immuneACCESS, are in-frame only. Not every clone is retained; where verified, under half of the shortfall comes from an unresolved V gene, and the cause of the rest is unknown. Across this sample there are 80,000 to 95,000 clones, with about 74% seen only once. Roughly 16% of the sample is held by the ten biggest clonotypes. The sequencing sample was made of PBMCs. The receptors shown here come from a woman aged 45-60 years in good health and CMV-seropositive.

V is TRBV5-4 and J is TRBJ2-1; tentative D call: TRBD2 (5 bases). Per the germline V gene, CDR1 is SGHNT and CDR2 is YYREEE (reference sequence). The V and J ends lost 0 bases and 4 bases respectively, with 11 bases between them. This CDR3 is built from 15 residues. The DNA for the CDR3 is TGTGCCAGCAGCTTGGGGGTCACGGGATACAATGAGCAGTTCTTC. Its protein product is CASSLGVTGYNEQFF. Complete variable domain (other parts from reference TRBV5-4 and TRBJ2-1): ETGVTQSPTHLIKTRGQQVTLRCSSQSGHNTVSWYQQALGQGPQFIFQYYREEENGRGNFPPRFSGLQFPNYSSELNVNALELDDSALYLCASSLGVTGYNEQFFGPGTRLTVL.

This clone was picked up a small number of times. This sequence joins TRBV7-9 and TRBJ2-1, with 8 bases lining up with TRBD2. The CDR3 has 15 amino acids. V was clipped by 3 bases and J by 5 bases; unmatched bases: 6. The germline V gene encodes CDR1 SEHNR and CDR2 FQNEAQ (reference sequence). This chain's CDR3 is CASSFAGGANNEQFF. CDR3 in DNA: TGTGCCAGCAGCTTTGCGGGAGGAGCCAACAATGAGCAGTTCTTC.

The chain is built from TRBV11-3 and TRBJ2-1, with 10 bases that match TRBD2. V was clipped by 3 bases and J by 5 bases; unmatched bases: 4. Germline V gene lookup returns CDR1 SGHNT and CDR2 YENEEA. The CDR3 covers 15 residues. CDR3 region: CASSFVSGRNNEQFF. The CDR3 DNA is TGTGCCAGCAGCTTCGTTAGCGGGAGGAACAATGAGCAGTTCTTC.

This chain uses TRBV27 with TRBJ1-4; 8 nucleotides align to TRBD1. The CDR3 consists of 14 residues. Germline V gene sequence: CDR1 MNHEY, CDR2 SMNVEV (reference sequence). V shed 6 bases, J shed 8 bases, and the junction held 8 bases outside the gene matches. CDR3 DNA: TGTGCCAGCAGCTTCGACAGGGGTGAGGAAAAACTGTTTTTT. Translating it yields CASSFDRGEEKLFF.

CDR3 loop: CASRERQGANGYTF. The DNA for the CDR3 is TGTGCCAGCAGAGAAAGACAGGGGGCGAATGGCTACACCTTC. This sequence joins TRBV2 and TRBJ1-2; 10 bases align to TRBD1. The CDR3 sequence is 14 residues long. V trimming: 6 bases; J trimming: 6 bases; junction bases outside the gene matches: 7. Germline lookup yields CDR1 SNHLY and CDR2 FYNNEI.

The genes are TRBV2 and TRBJ1-4; a weak D match, TRBD1 (6 bases). The CDR3 is made up of 13 amino acids. CDR1 SNHLY and CDR2 FYNNEI come from the germline V gene. Deletions cut 11 bases from V and 7 bases from J, with 17 bases between. The CDR3 sequence: CAGHRDPVEKLFF. DNA of the CDR3: TGTGCCGGCCACAGGGATCCGGTTGAAAAACTGTTTTTT.

The genes are TRBV28 and TRBJ2-3; 8 nucleotides match TRBD2. From germline, CDR1 is MDHEN and CDR2 SYDVKM. The CDR3 is 12 residues long. The J segment lost 11 bases and the V segment lost 2 bases, leaving 3 bases of the junction unmatched. The DNA for the CDR3 is TGTGCCAGCAGTTTAGGGCTAGCGGGGCAGTATTTT. Translated, it gives CASSLGLAGQYF.

CDR3 DNA: TGTGCCAGCCAGACAGGCCCTCTTTCCGAGGTTAATGAAAAACTGTTTTTT. Residues: CASQTGPLSEVNEKLFF. This chain joins TRBV7-3 and TRBJ1-4; D is perhaps TRBD1 (6 bases). The germline V gene encodes CDR1 SGHTA and CDR2 FQGTGA. The V gene lost 8 bases and the J gene lost 4 bases, with 23 bases spanning the gap. CDR3 length: 17 residues.

V is TRBV18 and J is TRBJ2-7, with D tentatively TRBD2 (6 bases). CDR1 is KGHSH and CDR2 is LQKENI in the germline V gene. The CDR3 loop spans 14 amino acids. V lost 6 bases and J lost 0, with 12 bases in between. The CDR3 here is CASSRDSSSYEQYF. CDR3 bases: TGTGCCAGCTCTCGGGACTCGAGCTCCTACGAGCAGTACTTC.

This chain uses TRBV5-4 with TRBJ1-6; 10 bases align to TRBD1. The V gene's germline CDR1 is SGHNT and CDR2 YYREEE (reference sequence). CDR3 length equals 14 residues. Trimming at V came to 1 base and at J to 10 bases, leaving 2 bases not matched to a gene. CDR3 residues: CASSLRTGGSPLHF. CDR3 nucleotides: TGTGCCAGCAGCTTGCGGACAGGGGGGTCACCCCTCCACTTT.

This clone showed up just once. The junction does not match germline at one end; this may be a read error. The CDR3 protein is CSSSLRAPSTTGSIPEAFF. The CDR3 DNA is TGTTCCAGCAGCTTAAGAGCCCCCAGTACTACAGGGTCGATACCTGAAGCTTTCTTT. This rearrangement joins TRBV7-3 to TRBJ1-1; tentative D call: TRBD1 (6 bases). The CDR3 runs to 19 residues. In germline, CDR1 is SGHTA, CDR2 FQGTGA.

This clone has only a few counts. The chain recombines TRBV7-9 with TRBJ2-2; 9 nucleotides align to TRBD2. The CDR3 loop spans 16 amino acids. Trimming took 4 bases from V and 4 from J; bases not matched to a gene: 7. Germline CDR1 SEHNR, CDR2 FQNEAQ (reference sequence). The CDR3 sequence is CASSSISGSRTGELFF. CDR3 DNA sequence: TGTGCCAGCAGCTCTATTAGCGGGAGTCGCACCGGGGAGCTGTTTTTT.

The chain joins TRBV6-1 to TRBJ1-5; 10 positions match TRBD1. Germline V gene sequence: CDR1 MNHNS, CDR2 SASEGT. The CDR3 loop spans 14 amino acids. V was pared by 4 bases and J by 7 bases, with 4 bases of the junction left unmatched. Here the CDR3 reads CASSGRGQGQPQHF. CDR3 DNA sequence: TGTGCCAGCAGTGGCAGGGGACAGGGGCAGCCCCAGCATTTT.

This chain links TRBV29-1 with TRBJ2-1, with 7 bases lining up with TRBD1. CDR3 length: 14 residues. J lost 4 bases, V lost 5 bases, and 8 bases had no gene match. The germline V gene has CDR1 SQVTM and CDR2 ANQGSEA. The CDR3 DNA follows: TGCAGCGTTATAACCCGGGACAGATACAATGAGCAGTTCTTC. Its translation: CSVITRDRYNEQFF.

The chain couples TRBV9 to TRBJ1-5, with D unresolved. There are 13 residues in the CDR3. Looked up from germline, CDR1 is SGDLS and CDR2 is YYNGEE. Trimming shortened V by 2 bases and J by 4 bases, and 7 bases separated the two germline ends. The CDR3 is CASSVTGNQPQHF. CDR3 DNA sequence: TGTGCCAGCAGCGTTACGGGAAATCAGCCCCAGCATTTT.

The chain carries TRBV21-1 and TRBJ2-7; no check of the table's D call, TRBD2, against the DNA was made. TRBV21-1 is described as a pseudogene. The CDR3 spans 17 residues. CDR3 sequence reads: CASSKASSGTLRYEQYF. The CDR3 region has the DNA TGTGCCAGCAGCAAAGCTTCTAGCGGGACACTACGCTACGAGCAGTACTTC.